A selection of T cell receptor beta chains follows, all from one sample in a study of shared clonotypes between healthy human individuals. Only in-frame clones appear in the TCRdb table, and some are missing; sequencing was by immunoSEQ multiplex PCR. The table has 500,000 to 650,000 clones, just over 75% seen once. Input material: PBMCs. The receptor set was obtained from a woman aged 40 to 50 in good health. Some clones in this sample may be carry-over from other donors' samples. Each CDR3 is given with its conserved first and last residue. A D gene is named only where the DNA matches it firmly. A row's size may be missing; if present it is once, few, many or a size class.

CDR3aa	CDR3nt	d_gene	j_gene	abundance	v_gene
CASSLDASSYEQYF	TGCGCCAGCAGCTTGGACGCCTCCTCCTACGAGCAGTACTTC	-	TRBJ2-7	few	TRBV5-1
CAASADPSGANVLTF	TGTGCCGCGTCGGCGGACCCTTCTGGGGCCAACGTCCTGACTTTC	-	TRBJ2-6	-	TRBV10-3
CASSLEVGYTF	TGTGCCAGCAGCTTAGAGGTTGGCTACACCTTC	-	TRBJ1-2	-	TRBV11-2
CASSRTPIRGRDGELFF	TGTGCCAGCAGCAGAACTCCCATCAGGGGTCGGGACGGGGAGCTGTTTTTT	-	TRBJ2-2	-	TRBV7-2
CASNNPGTGPYEQYF	TGTGCCAGCAATAATCCCGGGACAGGACCCTACGAGCAGTACTTC	TRBD1	TRBJ2-7	-	TRBV6-6
CASSLGQGETQYF	TGTGCCAGCTCACTTGGACAGGGAGAGACCCAGTACTTC	TRBD1	TRBJ2-5	-	TRBV18
CASSESFNVGTEAFF	TGCGCCAGCAGTGAGTCCTTCAACGTAGGGACTGAAGCTTTCTTT	-	TRBJ1-1	-	TRBV10-2
CASSISGNTGELFF	TGTGCCAGTAGTATATCCGGAAACACCGGGGAGCTGTTTTTT	-	TRBJ2-2	once	TRBV19
CATSRSGGDTQYF	TGTGCCACCAGCAGGAGCGGTGGGGATACGCAGTATTTT	-	TRBJ2-3	-	TRBV15
CASSEALRGEQYF	TGTGCCAGCAGTGAAGCCCTCAGGGGCGAGCAGTACTTC	-	TRBJ2-7	-	TRBV2
CASSQDNRAGTEAFF	TGCGCCAGCAGCCAAGATAACAGGGCAGGCACTGAAGCTTTCTTT	-	TRBJ1-1	many	TRBV4-3
CASSLRASNQPQHF	TGTGCCAGCAGCTTGAGGGCTAGCAATCAGCCCCAGCATTTT	-	TRBJ1-5	many	TRBV5-7
CASSWGQDEQYF	TGTGCCAGCAGTTGGGGACAGGACGAGCAGTACTTC	TRBD1	TRBJ2-7	-	TRBV6-1
CASTQQANPNEQFF	TGTGCCAGCACCCAACAGGCTAACCCTAATGAGCAGTTCTTC	-	TRBJ2-1	many	TRBV28
CASSVAGANVLTF	TGTGCCAGCAGCGTCGCTGGGGCCAACGTCCTGACTTTC	-	TRBJ2-6	-	TRBV9
CASSLTSAPTDTQYF	TGTGCCAGCTCACTAACTAGCGCACCCACAGATACGCAGTATTTT	TRBD2	TRBJ2-3	-	TRBV18
CAWSADGTNQPQHF	TGTGCCTGGAGTGCGGACGGAACCAATCAGCCCCAGCATTTT	-	TRBJ1-5	-	TRBV30
CASSSRTAPRDYGYTF	TGTGCCAGCAGTTCCCGGACAGCCCCAAGGGACTATGGCTACACCTTC	-	TRBJ1-2	-	TRBV27
CASSEQRYEQYF	TGCGCCAGCAGCGAGCAGAGGTACGAGCAGTACTTC	-	TRBJ2-7	-	TRBV5-1
CASSLGGQWFVTEQFF	TGTGCCAGCAGTTTGGGTGGCCAATGGTTTGTGACTGAGCAGTTCTTC	-	TRBJ2-1	-	TRBV27
CASSPVVGGTETQYF	TGTGCCAGCAGCCCGGTCGTGGGCGGGACAGAGACCCAGTACTTC	-	TRBJ2-5	-	TRBV7-9
CASSPLTGRNEQFF	TGTGCCAGCTCACCACTTACGGGGCGCAATGAGCAGTTCTTC	-	TRBJ2-1	-	TRBV18
CASSSGHLFEQFF	TGTGCCAGCAGTTCAGGACACCTGTTCGAGCAGTTCTTC	-	TRBJ2-1	-	TRBV6-5
CASSRLAAETQYF	TGTGCCAGCAGTCGACTAGCTGCGGAGACCCAGTACTTC	TRBD2	TRBJ2-5	-	TRBV7-3
CASSSPSGQGVGYEQYF	TGTGCCAGCAGCTCCCCGTCGGGACAGGGGGTTGGGTACGAGCAGTACTTC	TRBD1	TRBJ2-7	-	TRBV28
CASSQTPTGPYGYTF	TGTGCCAGCAGCCAAACCCCGACAGGCCCGTATGGCTACACCTTC	-	TRBJ1-2	-	TRBV2
CASSLWGQREETQYF	TGCGCCAGCAGCTTGTGGGGACAGAGGGAAGAGACCCAGTACTTC	TRBD1	TRBJ2-5	-	TRBV5-1
CASSVSGLSGNTIYF	TGTGCCAGCTCCGTCTCAGGCCTTTCTGGAAACACCATATATTTT	-	TRBJ1-3	-	TRBV18
CASSPGTLDEQYF	TGTGCCAGCTCACCCGGGACCTTGGACGAGCAGTACTTC	-	TRBJ2-7	-	TRBV18
CAISDAGGETQYF	TGTGCCATCAGTGACGCAGGGGGTGAGACCCAGTACTTC	TRBD1	TRBJ2-5	-	TRBV10-3
CASSLWGGREYGYTF	TGTGCCAGCAGTTTATGGGGGGGCCGGGAGTATGGCTACACCTTC	-	TRBJ1-2	-	TRBV28
CASSEGGPPLYEQYF	TGTGCCAGCAGTGAGGGGGGGCCACCACTCTACGAGCAGTACTTC	-	TRBJ2-7	-	TRBV6-1
CASPTTGRNTGELFF	TGTGCCAGCCCCACAACGGGGAGGAACACCGGGGAGCTGTTTTTT	-	TRBJ2-2	-	TRBV7-9
CASSQGWASGRIHETQYF	TGCGCCAGCAGCCAAGGGTGGGCTAGCGGGAGGATTCATGAGACCCAGTACTTC	TRBD2	TRBJ2-5	-	TRBV4-1
CASSPNPSGSTDTQYF	TGTGCCAGCTCACCAAACCCTAGCGGTAGCACAGATACGCAGTATTTT	TRBD2	TRBJ2-3	-	TRBV18
CASSLWPSEQFF	TGTGCCAGCAGTTTATGGCCTTCCGAGCAGTTCTTC	-	TRBJ2-1	-	TRBV28
CASSQEEQGNQPQHF	TGTGCCAGCAGCCAAGAGGAGCAGGGAAATCAGCCCCAGCATTTT	-	TRBJ1-5	-	TRBV4-2
CASLKNYEQYF	TGTGCCAGCTTGAAGAATTACGAGCAGTACTTC	-	TRBJ2-7	-	TRBV28
CASTTGDRGQETQYF	TGTGCCAGCACCACGGGAGACAGGGGGCAAGAGACCCAGTACTTC	TRBD1	TRBJ2-5	-	TRBV7-9
CASGLNTGELFF	TGTGCCTCAGGACTGAACACCGGGGAGCTGTTTTTT	-	TRBJ2-2	few	TRBV19
CASSLGQATDTQYF	TGTGCCAGCAGCCTCGGACAGGCCACAGATACGCAGTATTTT	TRBD1	TRBJ2-3	-	TRBV14
CATSTSGRPYNEQFF	TGTGCCACCAGCACCAGCGGGAGGCCCTACAATGAGCAGTTCTTC	TRBD2	TRBJ2-1	-	TRBV15
CSVEGGGYDSTDTQYF	TGCAGCGTTGAAGGGGGTGGCTACGACAGCACAGATACGCAGTATTTT	-	TRBJ2-3	-	TRBV29-1
CASTRSGARTDTQYF	TGTGCCAGCACCCGGAGCGGGGCCCGCACAGATACGCAGTATTTT	TRBD2	TRBJ2-3	-	TRBV6-5